The 16 T cell receptor beta chains reported below all come from one sample, sequenced in a study of cytomegalovirus exposure and HLA in healthy donors. Profiled with immunoSEQ multiplex PCR; TCRdb holds only in-frame clones, not every one. Here the sample spans about 340,000 clones, roughly 90% being singletons. Sequenced: PBMCs. Receptor source: a woman between 18 and 29 years old in good health and CMV-seronegative.

This clone has a single count. The chain combines TRBV27 with TRBJ2-3; the D is unclear. With 8 bases removed from V and 1 base from J, the gap between germline ends came to 10 bases. The CDR3 spans 13 residues. The V gene's germline CDR1 is MNHEY and CDR2 SMNVEV (reference sequence). CDR3 amino acids: CASVKAGTDTQYF. CDR3 DNA sequence: TGTGCCAGCGTAAAGGCGGGCACAGATACGCAGTATTTT.

Turning to this clone: The identical CDR3 is also encoded by other nucleotide sequences in the sample. The chain couples TRBV7-2 to TRBJ1-5; 8 positions agree with TRBD1. Germline CDR1 and CDR2: SGHTA and FQGNSA. V gave up 3 bases and J gave up 2 bases; unmatched junction bases: 3. This CDR3 contains 15 residues. CDR3 loop: CASSFGTGGNQPQHF. The CDR3 DNA sequence: TGTGCCAGCAGCTTCGGGACAGGTGGCAATCAGCCCCAGCATTTT.

The V and J genes are TRBV2 and TRBJ2-1, with 8 bases aligning to TRBD1. CDR3 length equals 15 residues. V gave up 6 bases and J gave up 4 bases; unmatched junction bases: 8. Germline assignment: CDR1 SNHLY and CDR2 FYNNEI. The CDR3 DNA reads TGTGCCAGCAGGTCCTCGGGACAGGCTTACAATGAGCAGTTCTTC. It codes for CASRSSGQAYNEQFF.

This chain joins TRBV7-2 and TRBJ2-1; 8 bases agree with TRBD2. Trimming cost V 6 bases and J 7 bases; bases outside gene matches: 8. The V gene's germline CDR1 is SGHTA and CDR2 FQGNSA. This CDR3 spans 14 amino acids. As DNA, the CDR3 is TGTGCCAGCAGGACCGGGACTAGTTATAATGAGCAGTTCTTC. It is translated as CASRTGTSYNEQFF. Full variable domain (missing parts from reference TRBV7-2 and TRBJ2-1): GAGVSQSPSNKVTEKGKDVELRCDPISGHTALYWYRQSLGQGLEFLIYFQGNSAPDKSGLPSDRFSAERTGGSVSTLTIQRTQQEDSAVYLCASRTGTSYNEQFFGPGTRLTVL.

The genes are TRBV28 and TRBJ2-1; D remains ambiguous. The length of the CDR3 is 14 residues. Between the trimmed V and J ends, which lost 5 bases and 1 base, there was a span of 9 bases. CDR1 and CDR2 from the germline V gene are MDHEN and SYDVKM. The CDR3 coding sequence is TGTGCCAGCAGTCAACATATTTCCTACAATGAGCAGTTCTTC. It specifies CASSQHISYNEQFF.

The CDR3 sequence is CASLTTGTEAFF. The CDR3 DNA follows: TGTGCCAGCCTTACCACGGGCACTGAAGCTTTCTTT. The genes are TRBV7-9 and TRBJ1-1, with D uncertain. The V and J ends lost 8 bases and 4 bases respectively, with 11 bases between them. The germline CDR1 and CDR2 sequences are SEHNR and FQNEAQ (reference sequence). This CDR3 spans 12 amino acids.

The chain combines TRBV7-2 with TRBJ1-1; the match to TRBD1 covers 8 bases. Germline CDR1 and CDR2: SGHTA and FQGNSA. This CDR3 region has 15 residues. Losses at the gene ends were 3 bases for V and 4 bases for J; bases not matched to a gene: 7. The CDR3 DNA reads as TGTGCCAGCAGCTTGGACAGGGAGATAGGCACTGAAGCTTTCTTT. This codes for CASSLDREIGTEAFF.

This chain links TRBV25-1 with TRBJ2-1; 9 bases fit TRBD2. There are 16 residues in the CDR3. Germline CDR1 and CDR2: MGHDK and SYGVNS. J was trimmed by 2 bases and V by 3 bases; bases with no gene match: 5. DNA of the CDR3: TGTGCCAGCAGTGACAATAGCGGGAGAACCTACAATGAGCAGTTCTTC. Residues: CASSDNSGRTYNEQFF.

The chain joins TRBV19 to TRBJ2-7; TRBD2 matches 11 bases. Trimming removed 7 bases from V and 1 base from J; junction bases left unmatched: 12. CDR3 length: 17 residues. Germline V lookup: CDR1 LNHDA, CDR2 SQIVND (reference sequence). CDR3 amino acids: CASNTALTSGTSYEQYF. The CDR3 DNA reads as TGTGCCAGTAACACAGCCCTGACTAGCGGGACATCCTACGAGCAGTACTTC.

The J gene is TRBJ2-5, the V gene TRBV2; the D gene is possibly TRBD1 (6 bases). Trimming removed 4 bases from V and 5 bases from J, with 14 bases in between. The CDR3 extends over 14 amino acids. Germline assignment: CDR1 SNHLY and CDR2 FYNNEI. CDR3: CASSVPGDQETQYF. The CDR3 nucleotides read TGTGCCAGCAGTGTCCCAGGGGATCAGGAGACCCAGTACTTC. The whole variable domain, remainder taken from reference TRBV2 and TRBJ2-5, is EPEVTQTPSHQVTQMGQEVILRCVPISNHLYFYWYRQILGQKVEFLVSFYNNEISEKSEIFDDQFSVERPDGSNFTLKIRSTKLEDSAMYFCASSVPGDQETQYFGPGTRLLVL.

The CDR3 region is CASSPGTGGGQPQHF. CDR3 in DNA: TGTGCCAGCTCACCAGGGACAGGGGGCGGTCAGCCCCAGCATTTT. This chain joins TRBV18 and TRBJ1-5; 12 bases map to TRBD1. The CDR3 covers 15 residues. Germline-derived CDR1 and CDR2 are KGHSH and LQKENI. V shed 2 bases and J 6 bases; nucleotides not matched to a gene: 2. Filled out from reference TRBV18 and TRBJ1-5, the complete variable domain reads NAGVMQNPRHLVRRRGQEARLRCSPMKGHSHVYWYRQLPEEGLKFMVYLQKENIIDESGMPKERFSAEFPKEGPSILRIQQVVRGDSAAYFCASSPGTGGGQPQHFGDGTRLSIL.

This chain links TRBV11-3 with TRBJ2-1, with 15 nucleotides matching TRBD2. The CDR3 sequence is 19 residues long. The ends lost 4 bases at V and 0 bases at J; junction bases unmatched: 7. Germline V gene data show CDR1 as SGHNT and CDR2 as YENEEA. The CDR3 nucleotides are TGTGCCAGCAGCTCCGGGACTAGCGGGAGGAAGGGCTCCTACAATGAGCAGTTCTTC. This encodes CASSSGTSGRKGSYNEQFF.

This sequence joins TRBV5-6 and TRBJ2-7; 9 bases fit TRBD2. V lost 0 bases and J lost 4; bases outside the gene matches: 8. There are 16 residues in the CDR3. CDR1 SGHDT and CDR2 YYEEEE come from the germline V gene. In DNA form, the CDR3 reads TGTGCCAGCAGCTTGGCCGGGCTAGCGGGACAATACGAGCAGTACTTC. This encodes CASSLAGLAGQYEQYF.

The chain combines TRBV5-1 with TRBJ2-3, with TRBD2 matching 8 bases. The junction had 4 bases not matched to a gene; V was cut back by 4 bases and J by 0 bases. CDR3 length equals 15 residues. Germline-derived CDR1 and CDR2 are SGHRS and YFSETQ. The CDR3 region has the DNA TGCGCCAGCAGCCAACCTAGCGGGAGCACAGATACGCAGTATTTT. Its protein product is CASSQPSGSTDTQYF. Supplemented by reference TRBV5-1 and TRBJ2-3, the full variable domain reads KAGVTQTPRYLIKTRGQQVTLSCSPISGHRSVSWYQQTPGQGLQFLFEYFSETQRNKGNFPGRFSGRQFSNSRSEMNVSTLELGDSALYLCASSQPSGSTDTQYFGPGTRLTVL.

The chain is built from TRBV4-1 and TRBJ2-1, with TRBD2 identical over 8 bases. The CDR3 totals 16 residues. V lost 3 bases, J lost 5 bases, and 9 bases stayed unmatched. The germline CDR1 and CDR2 sequences are MGHRA and YSYEKL. The CDR3 DNA reads as TGCGCCAGCAGCCAGTTAAGCGGGAGTTGGAACAATGAGCAGTTCTTC. This gives the protein CASSQLSGSWNNEQFF.

The chain couples TRBV10-3 to TRBJ1-2, with D unclear. Trimming removed 10 bases from V and 5 bases from J, with 14 bases in between. CDR1 is ENHRY and CDR2 is SYGVKD in the germline V gene. The CDR3 runs 12 residues. CDR3 sequence reads: CATSAGDYGYTF. In DNA form, the CDR3 reads TGTGCCACCTCGGCCGGGGATTATGGCTACACCTTC.